These T cell receptor beta chains were read from a single sample in a study of shared T cell receptors in the human thymus. Sequencing used immunoSEQ multiplex PCR; TCRdb keeps in-frame clones, though not all of them. The top ten clones hold approximately 0.01% of a sample with roughly 700,000 clones, 88% of them seen once. The sample was also reused in another study, on human thymus T cells.

Specimen: thymocytes. These receptors originate from a boy under two years old with a congenital heart defect. The CDR3 runs from the conserved cysteine through the conserved F or W. The D gene is left open where the match is weak. Size is omitted from some rows. Given values are once, few, many or a class for expanded clones.

TRBV30	TRBJ1-2	NA	NA	TGTGCCGGGGACAACCCTAACTATGGCTACACCTTC	CAGDNPNYGYTF
TRBV5-1	TRBJ2-7	NA	NA	TGCGCCAGCAGCTTGGACTACCCCCTCTACGAGCAGTACTTC	CASSLDYPLYEQYF
TRBV5-1	TRBJ2-7	TRBD2	NA	TGCGCCAGCAGCCCAATACCGGGACTAGCGGGATCATCGACCTACGAGCAGTACTTC	CASSPIPGLAGSSTYEQYF
TRBV5-4	TRBJ2-3	TRBD2	NA	TGTGCCAGCAGCTTGGGACTAGCGGGATGGGGGCACACAGATACGCAGTATTTT	CASSLGLAGWGHTDTQYF
TRBV10-2	TRBJ2-1	TRBD2	NA	TGCGCCAGCAAAACTAGCGGGAGCCATGAGCAGTTCTTC	CASKTSGSHEQFF
TRBV9	TRBJ1-3	NA	NA	TGTGCCAGCAGCGTAGACGGGAGCTCTGGAAACACCATATATTTT	CASSVDGSSGNTIYF
TRBV7-4	TRBJ2-5	NA	few	TGTGCCAGCAGCTTATTAAACTTATCGGAGACCCAGTACTTC	CASSLLNLSETQYF
TRBV2	TRBJ2-1	NA	NA	TGTGCCAGCAGGGGGGCGCCGAGTAATGAGCAGTTCTTC	CASRGAPSNEQFF
TRBV12-5	TRBJ1-5	TRBD1	NA	TGTGCTAGTGGTTTGGTGGACAGGGCTCTCAATCAGCCCCAGCATTTT	CASGLVDRALNQPQHF
TRBV27	TRBJ1-2	NA	NA	TGTGCCAGCAGTTTAGCCGCCGGGACTGTGAACTATGGCTACACCTTC	CASSLAAGTVNYGYTF
TRBV4-1	TRBJ2-3	NA	NA	TGCGCCAGCAGCCAAGAAAGATTGGAGGGGCTTAACACAGATACGCAGTATTTT	CASSQERLEGLNTDTQYF
TRBV4-3	TRBJ1-2	TRBD1	NA	TGCGCCAGCAGCTCTTATGGACAGGGGGGCCTCTATGGCTACACCTTC	CASSSYGQGGLYGYTF
TRBV2	TRBJ2-5	TRBD1	NA	TGTGCCAGCAGTGTCGGGACAGACCAAGAGACCCAGTACTTC	CASSVGTDQETQYF
TRBV6-5	TRBJ2-6	TRBD2	NA	TGTGCCAGCAGTTGTGGGGGGGGCTCTGGGGCCAACGTCCTGACTTTC	CASSCGGGSGANVLTF
TRBV20-1	TRBJ2-5	NA	NA	TGCAGTGCAGTCGGGGAGACCCAGTACTTC	CSAVGETQYF
TRBV14	TRBJ1-3	TRBD1	NA	TGTGCCAGCAGCCATTACAAGATTCAGGGGGCTGAAGGAAACACCATATATTTT	CASSHYKIQGAEGNTIYF
TRBV30	TRBJ2-3	NA	once	TGTGCCTGGAGTCGCCGTGAGGGGGTTAGCACAGATACGCAGTATTTT	CAWSRREGVSTDTQYF
TRBV7-9	TRBJ2-7	TRBD2	NA	TGTGCCAGCAGCTTGAATAGCGGGGGGGCAAGCTCCTACGAGCAGTACTTC	CASSLNSGGASSYEQYF
TRBV6-1	TRBJ2-7	NA	NA	TGTGCCAGCAGTGATCCGGGACTCCAAAACTCCTACGAGCAGTACTTC	CASSDPGLQNSYEQYF
TRBV5-4	TRBJ2-7	TRBD1	few	TGTGCCAGCAGTTTCGACAGGGGAATCTACGAGCAGTACTTC	CASSFDRGIYEQYF
TRBV2	TRBJ1-2	NA	NA	TGTGCCAGCAGTGAAGGGGGGGGTGACTATGGCTACACCTTC	CASSEGGGDYGYTF
TRBV15	TRBJ2-5	TRBD2	NA	TGTGCCACCAGCAGAGGAGGACTAGAGAGATTCGTGGAGACCCAGTACTTC	CATSRGGLERFVETQYF
TRBV28	TRBJ1-1	TRBD1	NA	TGTGCCAGCAGTTTATCCCCCAGGGGGGTCACTGAAGCTTTCTTT	CASSLSPRGVTEAFF
TRBV14	TRBJ2-3	TRBD2	NA	TGTGCCAGCAGCCCGCGGGGGGTTACCGATACGCAGTATTTT	CASSPRGVTDTQYF
TRBV4-1	TRBJ2-7	TRBD2	NA	TGCGCCAGCAGCCACCTAGCGGGCAGCTCCTACGAGCAGTACTTC	CASSHLAGSSYEQYF
TRBV4-2	TRBJ1-2	TRBD1	NA	TGTGCCAGCAGCCAAGCCTACGGGACAGCCTATGGCTACACCTTC	CASSQAYGTAYGYTF
TRBV6-1	TRBJ2-2	NA	NA	TGTGCCAGCAGTGCTCGCGAGGAAACCGGGGAGCTGTTTTTT	CASSAREETGELFF
TRBV4-3	TRBJ1-3	TRBD1	once	TGCGCCAGCAGCCATAATCCCCGGGACAGACGCGCCTGGAGCACTGGAAACACCATATATTTT	CASSHNPRDRRAWSTGNTIYF
TRBV7-8	TRBJ1-3	NA	NA	TGTGCCAGCAGCCGGGACGGGAGCTCTGGAAACACCATATATTTT	CASSRDGSSGNTIYF
TRBV4-3	TRBJ2-5	NA	NA	TGCGCCGGCACTAGAGACCGGTACCAAGAGACCCAGTACTTC	CAGTRDRYQETQYF
TRBV5-1	TRBJ1-1	NA	NA	TGCGCCAGCAGCTTGGCAGGGCCAGGGAACACTGAAGCTTTCTTT	CASSLAGPGNTEAFF
TRBV4-1	TRBJ1-2	TRBD1	NA	TGCGCCAGCAGCCAGAGGACAGGGGGCAACTATGGCTACACCTTC	CASSQRTGGNYGYTF
TRBV27	TRBJ2-7	NA	NA	TGTGCCAGCAGTCCAGGGACAGCGGCGGAACGGGAGAGCCCGCTCTACGAGCAGTACTTC	CASSPGTAAERESPLYEQYF
TRBV18	TRBJ2-7	NA	NA	TGTGCCAGCTCACCAGGGGACTCGAAGAGGCCCTACGAGCAGTACTTC	CASSPGDSKRPYEQYF
TRBV25-1	TRBJ2-2	NA	NA	TGTGCCAGCACAGGGGACCCCACCGGGGAGCTGTTTTTT	CASTGDPTGELFF
TRBV7-2	TRBJ2-3	NA	NA	TGTGCCAGCAGCTTATCGGCGGGAGATACGCAGTATTTT	CASSLSAGDTQYF
TRBV7-2	TRBJ2-6	TRBD1	NA	TGTGCCAGCAGGGCCGGGACAGGGGAACCTGGGGCCAACGTCCTGACTTTC	CASRAGTGEPGANVLTF